The sequence of this T cell receptor beta chain was determined in a study of Ad26.COV2.S vaccination and SARS-CoV-2 variants. Study-level information: Into the muscle, Ad26.COV2.S was dosed once or twice, 56 days apart. Study-level points and caveats: Measures of TCR breadth and depth may have fallen short of total T cell responses. It was vaccine recipients, not placebo recipients, who had the higher spike-specific TCR breadth.

The treatment is: some 20 received Ad26.COV2.S at low or high dose, single or two shots; five or six received placebo; per-sample allocation not given. Sample collection was performed on day 63 after the first vaccine or placebo injection. In Boston, the donor was an adult between 18-55 years of age. The ends were cut back, 4 bases at V and 4 bases at J, with 11 bases in the middle. This CDR3 has 14 residues. Germline CDR1 is LGHDT and CDR2 is YNNKEL (reference sequence). A word on this clone: Its antigen is not known.

The table came from immunoSEQ multiplex PCR; TCRdb's copy has only in-frame clones and leaves some out. This sample carries about 280,000 clones, about 89% of them seen once, and the ten largest clones take around 3%. The sequenced sample was peripheral blood, obtained in a trial of Ad26.COV2.S vaccine versus placebo. The chain employs TRBV3-1 (or the pseudogene TRBV3-2) and TRBJ1-5; the D is unclear. The source is a person between 18 and 59 years old who received the Ad26.COV2.S COVID-19 vaccine or a placebo. The DNA for the CDR3 is TGTGCCAGCAGCCCACGGTTAGGGAATCAGCCCCAGCATTTT. Amino acid sequence: CASSPRLGNQPQHF.